These 5 T cell receptor beta chains were sequenced from one sample in a study of blood T cell repertoires in COVID-19. Assay used: immunoSEQ multiplex PCR; TCRdb lists only in-frame clones, some missing. The sample lists 140,000 to 150,000 clones, around nine tenths occurring once. Material for sequencing was peripheral blood. The receptors here all came from a woman between 45 and 60 years old with active or convalescent COVID-19.

The V call is TRBV21-1, the J call TRBJ2-2; the table's D call, TRBD2, was not checked against the DNA. TRBV21-1 is marked as a pseudogene. This CDR3 region has 23 residues. The CDR3 here is CASSHHRKSTGTSGSPNTGELFF. DNA for the CDR3: TGTGCCAGCAGCCATCATAGGAAGTCGACAGGGACTAGCGGGAGCCCCAACACCGGGGAGCTGTTTTTT.

This clone was seen a single time. The CDR3 nucleotides read TGTGCCAGCAGTCTTACGAAAGGGGGCATCAACACTGAAGCTTTCTTT. This codes for CASSLTKGGINTEAFF. V usage is TRBV25-1 and J usage is TRBJ1-1, with 7 bases identical to TRBD1. CDR1 is MGHDK and CDR2 is SYGVNS in the germline V gene. CDR3 length equals 16 residues. Trimming removed 5 bases from V and 2 bases from J; junction bases left unmatched: 11.

This sequence joins TRBV5-1 and TRBJ2-7, with a weak D call TRBD1 (6 bases). With 0 bases removed from V and 2 bases from J, the gap between germline ends came to 9 bases. Germline CDR1 SGHRS, CDR2 YFSETQ. The CDR3 runs 14 residues. CDR3 coding DNA: TGCGCCAGCAGCTTGGTCGCAGGGGCCTACGAGCAGTACTTC. Its protein is CASSLVAGAYEQYF.

The rearrangement joins TRBV30 to TRBJ2-5; 8 bases map to TRBD1. Germline V gives CDR1 GTSNPN, CDR2 SVGIG (reference sequence). The CDR3 is 14 amino acids. V lost 3 bases, J lost 3 bases, and 6 bases stayed unmatched. The CDR3 loop reads CAWSEGQVKETQYF. DNA for the CDR3: TGTGCCTGGAGCGAGGGACAGGTGAAAGAGACCCAGTACTTC.

V is TRBV2 and J is TRBJ1-2, with unresolved D. The CDR3 extends over 13 amino acids. CDR1 and CDR2 from the germline V gene are SNHLY and FYNNEI. The V and J ends lost 7 bases and 3 bases respectively, with 12 bases between them. CDR3 nucleotide sequence: TGTGCCAGCACCCAACAGATGGACTATGGCTACACCTTC. Protein sequence: CASTQQMDYGYTF.